This is a list of T cell receptor beta chains from one sample in a study of T cells in Graves' hyperthyroidism and ophthalmopathy. TCRdb independently ran MiXCR on the multiplex PCR reads; one entry per CDR3 protein. The profile shows hundreds of thousands of distinct CDR3 sequences, more than 15% of them singletons. Sequences were obtained from blood. These receptors were taken from a woman aged 18-35 years with Graves' hyperthyroidism. CDR3s include the opening cysteine and the closing phenylalanine or tryptophan. Each record gives: CDR3 DNA, CDR3 protein, D gene, clone size, J gene, V gene. D genes are given only for firm matches. Only part of the rows carry a size: once, few, many, or a class if the clone is expanded.

TGTGCCAGCAGCTTGGGGCAGCGGGAGTTGTCCGCAGATACGCAGTATTTT	CASSLGQRELSADTQYF	TRBD2	many	TRBJ2-3	TRBV11-1
TGTGCCAGCAGTTGGACAGGCTATAATTCACCCCTCCACTTT	CASSWTGYNSPLHF	TRBD1	many	TRBJ1-6	TRBV27
TGTGCCAGCAGGACTAGCGGGAGTAGTACCCCCAATGAGCAGTTCTTC	CASRTSGSSTPNEQFF	TRBD2	many	TRBJ2-1	TRBV7-9
TGTGCCAGCAGCCAAGATTCGAGGGTTCCTGGCTACACCTTC	CASSQDSRVPGYTF	-	many	TRBJ1-2	TRBV14
TGTGCCAGCAGCCCCGACCCCGGAGGGGCAGATACGCAGTATTTT	CASSPDPGGADTQYF	-	-	TRBJ2-3	TRBV2
TGCAGTGCTCAGACCTTTAGCGGGAGAACCTACAATGAGCAGTTCTTC	CSAQTFSGRTYNEQFF	TRBD2	many	TRBJ2-1	TRBV20-1
TGTGCCAGTGGCGGACTTTCGAGCAATCAGCCCCAGCATTTT	CASGGLSSNQPQHF	-	many	TRBJ1-5	TRBV19
TGTGCCAGCTCACCAACGGGCTATGGCTACACCTTC	CASSPTGYGYTF	-	many	TRBJ1-2	TRBV28
TGTGCCAGCAGTTTTGGCCTAGCGGGGGTAGGGGAGACCCAGTACTTC	CASSFGLAGVGETQYF	TRBD2	many	TRBJ2-5	TRBV12-3/TRBV12-4
TGTGCCAGCAGGGCCCGGACAGGGGGCTATGGACAGCCCCAGCATTTT	CASRARTGGYGQPQHF	TRBD1	many	TRBJ1-5	TRBV2
TGCGCCAGCAGCTTGGGGGCTAGCGGAGGGTACAATGAGCAGTTCTTC	CASSLGASGGYNEQFF	TRBD2	many	TRBJ2-1	TRBV5-1
TGTGCCAGCAGTGGGCCCGGACAGGGCAAATACTCCTACGAGCAGTACTTC	CASSGPGQGKYSYEQYF	TRBD1	many	TRBJ2-7	TRBV25-1
TGTGCCAGCAGCCAAGGGTACCGTGGAAACACCATATATTTT	CASSQGYRGNTIYF	-	many	TRBJ1-3	TRBV3-1
TGTGCCAGCAGTCCAGGGACTCCTCAAGAGACCCAGTACTTC	CASSPGTPQETQYF	-	many	TRBJ2-5	TRBV12-3/TRBV12-4
TGTGCCTCCGGGGAGGTTCTTAACACTGAAGCTTTCTTT	CASGEVLNTEAFF	-	many	TRBJ1-1	TRBV28
TGTGCCAGCAGAGGAGGTGGCAGGCGGGGTTATGGCTACACCTTC	CASRGGGRRGYGYTF	-	-	TRBJ1-2	TRBV25-1
TGTGCCAGCAGGGCGGGCAACAATCAGCCCCAGCATTTT	CASRAGNNQPQHF	-	many	TRBJ1-5	TRBV2
TGCGCCAGCAGCTTGGGAGGCGGGGGGAGAAATGAGCAGTTCTTC	CASSLGGGGRNEQFF	TRBD2	few	TRBJ2-1	TRBV5-1
TGTGCCAGCAGCAAGACAGGGACTGAAGCTTTCTTT	CASSKTGTEAFF	TRBD1	many	TRBJ1-1	TRBV7-8
TGCAGCGGTACGAGGGGAAACACCATATATTTT	CSGTRGNTIYF	-	many	TRBJ1-3	TRBV29-1
TGTGCCACCCGGGCCCGTTGGGACACCGGGGAGCTGTTTTTT	CATRARWDTGELFF	-	-	TRBJ2-2	TRBV6-1
TGTGCCAGCTGGTCCGCTGGAAACACCATATATTTT	CASWSAGNTIYF	-	many	TRBJ1-3	TRBV12-3/TRBV12-4
TGTGCCTACCGGGGAGGTAGCGGGAGGGCCCACGAGCAGTACTTC	CAYRGGSGRAHEQYF	TRBD2	many	TRBJ2-7	TRBV2
TGTGCCAGCAGCGTCGGCCGGGACAGGGTGGAGTACACCTTC	CASSVGRDRVEYTF	TRBD1	many	TRBJ1-2	TRBV9
TGTGCCAGCAGTCCTGGGGCGGGGGGGTCCTACGAGCAGTACTTC	CASSPGAGGSYEQYF	TRBD2	many	TRBJ2-7	TRBV6-1
TGTGCCAGTAGTATACTTCCAGCTCTAATTAGCACAGATACGCAGTATTTT	CASSILPALISTDTQYF	-	-	TRBJ2-3	TRBV19